These 11 T cell receptor beta chains were sequenced from one sample in a study of radiotherapy plus CTLA-4 blockade in lung cancer. Data came from immunoSEQ multiplex PCR; TCRdb stores just in-frame clones and leaves some out. This table holds 85,000 to 90,000 clones, more than 70% found once. The sample was peripheral blood, taken from a patient treated with radiotherapy plus ipilimumab. These receptors all stem from a human donor with non-small cell lung cancer that progressed on radiotherapy plus ipilimumab.

The genes are TRBV7-9 and TRBJ1-2; tentatively, D is TRBD1 (5 bases). The CDR3 has 15 amino acids. V was pared by 5 bases and J by 4 bases, with 17 bases between. Germline V gene lookup returns CDR1 SEHNR and CDR2 FQNEAQ (reference sequence). The DNA of the CDR3 is TGTGCCAGCAGCCCCAGGAAGACAGTGATCTATGGCTACACCTTC. Translated: CASSPRKTVIYGYTF.

The chain has TRBV27 and TRBJ2-3; D gene ambiguous. Germline V gives CDR1 MNHEY, CDR2 SMNVEV (reference sequence). V shed 7 bases and J shed 2 bases, with 10 bases lying between them. The CDR3 spans 13 residues. Here the CDR3 DNA reads TGTGCCAGCACCCGCGATCTCACAGATACGCAGTATTTT. Encoded protein: CASTRDLTDTQYF.

This chain uses TRBV21-1 with TRBJ2-1; TRBD1 is taken as the D call from the table, unchecked against the DNA. TRBV21-1 is reported as a pseudogene. The CDR3 loop spans 16 amino acids. CDR3 sequence (DNA): TGTGCCAGACTACAGGGGGCTCCTCCACTATACAATGAGCAGTTCTTC. Protein sequence: CARLQGAPPLYNEQFF.

The chain employs TRBV25-1 and TRBJ1-1; 8 bases match TRBD1. CDR1 MGHDK and CDR2 SYGVNS come from the germline V gene. CDR3 length equals 14 residues. Trimming removed 1 base from V and 7 bases from J; junction bases left unmatched: 5. In DNA, the CDR3 is TGTGCCAGCAGTGAATCCGGGGACAGGCGTGAAGCTTTCTTT. Translating it yields CASSESGDRREAFF.

The rearrangement joins TRBV11-3 to TRBJ2-2; no clear D. Per the germline V gene, CDR1 is SGHNT and CDR2 is YENEEA. This CDR3 has 15 residues. With 5 bases removed from V and 8 bases from J, the gap between germline ends came to 18 bases. The CDR3: CASSPNVGGSGELFF. Here the CDR3 DNA reads TGTGCCAGCAGCCCCAACGTCGGCGGTTCTGGGGAGCTGTTTTTT.

The rearrangement joins TRBV2 to TRBJ1-6; no definite D call. This CDR3 spans 16 amino acids. In germline, CDR1 is SNHLY, CDR2 FYNNEI. Trimming shortened V by 2 bases and J by 9 bases, and 17 bases separated the two germline ends. The DNA of the CDR3 is TGTGCCAGCAGTGAAAGGCACAGCCAGAGGAGTTCACCCCTCCACTTT. As protein: CASSERHSQRSSPLHF.

The chain carries TRBV4-1 and TRBJ1-2; the match to TRBD1 covers 9 bases. CDR1 is MGHRA, CDR2 YSYEKL, per germline. The CDR3 has 16 amino acids. The trim removed 3 bases at V and 0 bases at J, leaving 5 bases unmatched. The CDR3 spells CASSQGGTGTNYGYTF. CDR3 sequence (DNA): TGCGCCAGCAGCCAGGGCGGGACAGGGACTAACTATGGCTACACCTTC.

V gene TRBV9 combines with J gene TRBJ2-1, with 8 positions matching TRBD2. Germline V lookup: CDR1 SGDLS, CDR2 YYNGEE. There are 15 residues in the CDR3. V gave up 2 bases and J gave up 8 bases; unmatched junction bases: 9. CDR3 DNA sequence: TGTGCCAGCAGCGTTAGCGGGATCCCTGCCGATGAGCAGTTCTTC. This sequence encodes CASSVSGIPADEQFF.

The CDR3 loop is CASSLTLAGGYNEQFF. The CDR3, as DNA: TGTGCCAGCAGCTTAACCTTGGCGGGAGGTTACAATGAGCAGTTCTTC. The rearrangement uses TRBV7-3 and TRBJ2-1; 8 bases match TRBD2. The V segment lost 0 bases and the J segment 4 bases; nucleotides outside the gene matches: 5. The CDR3 spans 16 residues. Germline loops: CDR1 SGHTA, CDR2 FQGTGA.

The chain carries TRBV29-1 and TRBJ2-3, with a possible D match to TRBD1 (6 bases). The CDR3 covers 15 residues. Germline loops: CDR1 SQVTM, CDR2 ANQGSEA. The germline V and J ends were trimmed by 0 bases and 5 bases, with 15 bases remaining between them. CDR3 in DNA: TGCAGCGTTGAAGAGTGGGGGCAGGCGGGAGATACGCAGTATTTT. This gives the protein CSVEEWGQAGDTQYF.

V usage is TRBV2 and J usage is TRBJ2-5; the match to TRBD2 covers 11 bases. The CDR3 has 17 residues. Germline trimming cut 4 bases from V and 2 bases from J; bases unmatched to any gene: 9. Germline V CDR1 and CDR2: SNHLY, FYNNEI. The CDR3, as DNA: TGTGCCAGCAGTGCCCCGAAGAGACTAGCGGGGCAAGAGACCCAGTACTTC. Protein product: CASSAPKRLAGQETQYF.